This TCR beta chain was identified during a study of blood T cell repertoires in COVID-19. One Seattle source followed patients from active infection through their disease course. Trimming cost V 4 bases and J 2 bases; bases outside gene matches: 18. The CDR3 loop spans 20 amino acids. Germline values: CDR1 MDHEN, CDR2 SYDVKM. Produced via immunoSEQ multiplex PCR; TCRdb's table is partial and in-frame only. The sample shows approximately 120,000 clones, around 74% of them seen only once. This sequence originates from a man aged 80 or over with COVID-19, enrolled during active disease. Sequencing used peripheral blood. The chain recombines TRBV28 with TRBJ1-4; 8 positions match TRBD1. CDR3 in DNA: TGTGCCAGCAGTTCCCCCCGCCGGGACAGGAGCCGGGGGACTAATGAAAAACTGTTTTTT. It encodes CASSSPRRDRSRGTNEKLFF. Variable domain in full (rest from reference TRBV28 and TRBJ1-4): DVKVTQSSRYLVKRTGEKVFLECVQDMDHENMFWYRQDPGLGLRLIYFSYDVKMKEKGDIPEGYSVSREKKERFSLILESASTNQTSMYLCASSSPRRDRSRGTNEKLFFGSGTQLSVL.